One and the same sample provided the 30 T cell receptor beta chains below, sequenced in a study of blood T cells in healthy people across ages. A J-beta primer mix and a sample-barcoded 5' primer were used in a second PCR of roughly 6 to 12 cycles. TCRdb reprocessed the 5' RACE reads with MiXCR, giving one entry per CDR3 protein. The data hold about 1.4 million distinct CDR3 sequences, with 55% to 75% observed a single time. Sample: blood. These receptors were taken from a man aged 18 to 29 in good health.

The CDR3 region is CASSFVARQLNSTDTQYF. The CDR3 DNA reads TGTGCCAGCAGTTTTGTGGCAAGACAACTAAACTCCACAGATACGCAGTATTTT. The rearrangement links TRBV27 to TRBJ2-3, with no clear D. CDR3 length: 18 amino acids. Germline V gene data show CDR1 as MNHEY and CDR2 as SMNVEV (reference sequence). V lost 3 bases, J lost 2 bases, and 21 bases lay in between.

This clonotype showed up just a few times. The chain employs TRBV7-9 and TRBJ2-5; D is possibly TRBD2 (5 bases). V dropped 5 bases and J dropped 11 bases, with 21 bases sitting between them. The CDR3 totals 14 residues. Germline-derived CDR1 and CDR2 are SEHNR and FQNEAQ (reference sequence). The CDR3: CASSRGLSPNGQYF. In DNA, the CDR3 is TGTGCCAGCAGCCGCGGGCTCTCCCCTAATGGGCAGTACTTC.

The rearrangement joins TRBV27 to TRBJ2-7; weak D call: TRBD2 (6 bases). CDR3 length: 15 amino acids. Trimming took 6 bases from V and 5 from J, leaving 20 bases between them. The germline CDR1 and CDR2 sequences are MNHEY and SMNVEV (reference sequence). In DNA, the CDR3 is TGTGCCAGCAGCCCCTCCTGGGGGGTCTTGAACGAGCAGTACTTC. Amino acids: CASSPSWGVLNEQYF.

CDR3 residues: CASSQQGTGEVGGYTF. The CDR3 DNA reads TGCGCCAGCAGCCAACAAGGGACAGGGGAAGTAGGGGGCTACACCTTC. V usage is TRBV4-1 and J usage is TRBJ1-2; 10 positions agree with TRBD1. This CDR3 is 16 amino acids long. J lost 8 bases, V lost 2 bases, and 11 bases had no gene match. Per germline, CDR1 MGHRA and CDR2 YSYEKL.

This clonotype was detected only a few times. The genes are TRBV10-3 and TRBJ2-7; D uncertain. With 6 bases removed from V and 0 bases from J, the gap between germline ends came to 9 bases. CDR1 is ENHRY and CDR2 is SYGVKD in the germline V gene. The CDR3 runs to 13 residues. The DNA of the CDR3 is TGTGCCATCAGGAGCTCGAGCTCCTACGAGCAGTACTTC. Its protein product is CAIRSSSSYEQYF.

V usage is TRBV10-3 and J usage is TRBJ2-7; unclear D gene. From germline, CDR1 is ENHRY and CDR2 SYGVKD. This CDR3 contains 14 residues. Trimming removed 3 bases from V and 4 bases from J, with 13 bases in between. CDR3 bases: TGTGCCATCAGTGATTTGTCGGAGATTTACGAGCAGTACTTC. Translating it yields CAISDLSEIYEQYF.

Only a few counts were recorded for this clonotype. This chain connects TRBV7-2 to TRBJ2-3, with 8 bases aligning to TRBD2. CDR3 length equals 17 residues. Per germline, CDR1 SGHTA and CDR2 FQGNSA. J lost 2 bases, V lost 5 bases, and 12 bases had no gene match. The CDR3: CASSRPREAPSTDTQYF. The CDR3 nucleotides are TGTGCCAGCAGCCGTCCGCGGGAGGCCCCCTCCACAGATACGCAGTATTTT.

In nucleotides, the CDR3 is TGCAGCGTTGAGGGTAGCGGGATTAACAATGAGCAGTTCTTC. Protein sequence: CSVEGSGINNEQFF. The chain recombines TRBV29-1 with TRBJ2-1; TRBD2 matches at 8 bases. The CDR3 extends over 14 amino acids. The germline V gene has CDR1 SQVTM and CDR2 ANQGSEA. V trimming: 3 bases; J trimming: 5 bases; junction bases outside the gene matches: 6.

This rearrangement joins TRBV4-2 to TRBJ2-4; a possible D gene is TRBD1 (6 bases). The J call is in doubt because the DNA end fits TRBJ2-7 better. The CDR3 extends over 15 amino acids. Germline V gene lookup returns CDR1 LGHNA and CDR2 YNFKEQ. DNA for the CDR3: TGTGCCAGCAGCCAAGTGAGGGACAAATCCTACGAGCAGTACTTC. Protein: CASSQVRDKSYEQYF.

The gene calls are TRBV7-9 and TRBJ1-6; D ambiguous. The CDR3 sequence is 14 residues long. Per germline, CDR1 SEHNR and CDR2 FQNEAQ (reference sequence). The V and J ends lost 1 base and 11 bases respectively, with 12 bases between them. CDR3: CASSLVAGGAPLHF. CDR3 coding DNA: TGTGCCAGCAGCTTAGTAGCCGGTGGGGCACCCCTCCACTTT. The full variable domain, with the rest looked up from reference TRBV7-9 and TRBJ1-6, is DTGVSQNPRHKITKRGQNVTFRCDPISEHNRLYWYRQTLGQGPEFLTYFQNEAQLEKSRLLSDRFSAERPKGSFSTLEIQRTEQGDSAMYLCASSLVAGGAPLHFGNGTRLTVT.

CDR3 protein: CSVNPPGQTYNEQYF. The CDR3 DNA follows: TGCAGCGTTAATCCTCCGGGACAGACCTACAATGAGCAGTACTTC. The chain carries TRBV29-1 and TRBJ2-7; TRBD1 agrees at 7 bases. V lost 5 bases to trimming and J lost 7 bases; unmatched junction nucleotides: 17. The CDR3 is 15 amino acids. The germline CDR1 and CDR2 sequences are SQVTM and ANQGSEA.

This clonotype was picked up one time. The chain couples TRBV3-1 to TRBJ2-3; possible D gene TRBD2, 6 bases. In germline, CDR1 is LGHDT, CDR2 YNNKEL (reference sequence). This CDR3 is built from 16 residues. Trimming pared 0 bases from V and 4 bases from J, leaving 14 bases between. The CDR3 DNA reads TGTGCCAGCAGCCAAGAACCACTAGCTGTCCCAGATACGCAGTATTTT. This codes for CASSQEPLAVPDTQYF.

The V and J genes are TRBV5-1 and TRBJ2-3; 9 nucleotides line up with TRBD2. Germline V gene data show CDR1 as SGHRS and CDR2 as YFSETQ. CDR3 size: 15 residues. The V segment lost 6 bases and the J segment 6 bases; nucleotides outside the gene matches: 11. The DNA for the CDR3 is TGCGCCAGCACCCTTCAGGGACTAGCACCGGATACGCAGTATTTT. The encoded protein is CASTLQGLAPDTQYF.

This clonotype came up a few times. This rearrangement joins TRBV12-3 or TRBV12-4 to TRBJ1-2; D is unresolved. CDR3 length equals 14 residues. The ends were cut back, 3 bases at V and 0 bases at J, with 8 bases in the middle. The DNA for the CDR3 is TGTGCCAGCAGTTTTCGGGAAGCTAACTATGGCTACACCTTC. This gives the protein CASSFREANYGYTF.

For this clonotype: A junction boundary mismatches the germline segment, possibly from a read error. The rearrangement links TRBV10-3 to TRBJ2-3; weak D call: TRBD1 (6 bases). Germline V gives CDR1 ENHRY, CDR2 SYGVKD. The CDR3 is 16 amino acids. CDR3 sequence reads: CAIIESQGKGTDTQYF. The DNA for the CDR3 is TGTGCCATCATTGAGTCGCAGGGGAAAGGCACAGATACGCAGTATTTT.

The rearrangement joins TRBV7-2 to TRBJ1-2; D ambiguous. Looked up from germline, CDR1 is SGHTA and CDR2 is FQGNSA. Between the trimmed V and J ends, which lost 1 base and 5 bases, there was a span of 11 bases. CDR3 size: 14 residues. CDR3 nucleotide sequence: TGTGCCAGCAGCTTAGAATACAGCCCTTATGGCTACACCTTC. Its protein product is CASSLEYSPYGYTF.

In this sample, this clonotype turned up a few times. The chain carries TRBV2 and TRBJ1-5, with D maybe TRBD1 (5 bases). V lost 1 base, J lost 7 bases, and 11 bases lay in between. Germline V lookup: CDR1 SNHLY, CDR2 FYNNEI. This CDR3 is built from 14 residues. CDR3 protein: CASSEGQGWQPQHF. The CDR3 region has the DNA TGTGCCAGCAGTGAAGGGCAGGGCTGGCAGCCCCAGCATTTT.

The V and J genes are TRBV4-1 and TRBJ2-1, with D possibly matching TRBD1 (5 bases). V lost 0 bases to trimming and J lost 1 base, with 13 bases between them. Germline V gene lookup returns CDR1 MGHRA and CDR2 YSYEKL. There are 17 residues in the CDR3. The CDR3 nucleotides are TGCGCCAGCAGCCAAGAATGGGGCGCCCAGTCCTACAATGAGCAGTTCTTC. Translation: CASSQEWGAQSYNEQFF.

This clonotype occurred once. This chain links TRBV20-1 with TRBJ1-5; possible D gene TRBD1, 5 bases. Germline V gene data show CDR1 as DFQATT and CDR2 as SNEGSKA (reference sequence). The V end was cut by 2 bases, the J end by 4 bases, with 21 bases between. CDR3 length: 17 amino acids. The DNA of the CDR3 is TGCAGTGCTAGATCACCCCCTGGGGGACGGGGGAATCAGCCCCAGCATTTT. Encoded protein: CSARSPPGGRGNQPQHF.

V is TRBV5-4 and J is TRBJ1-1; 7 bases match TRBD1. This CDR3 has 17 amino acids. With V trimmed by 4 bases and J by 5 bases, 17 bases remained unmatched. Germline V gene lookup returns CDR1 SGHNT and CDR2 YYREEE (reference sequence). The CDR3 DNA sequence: TGTGCCAGCAGCCCAGTCCCGGGACAGCTCTCGGAGACTGAAGCTTTCTTT. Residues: CASSPVPGQLSETEAFF.

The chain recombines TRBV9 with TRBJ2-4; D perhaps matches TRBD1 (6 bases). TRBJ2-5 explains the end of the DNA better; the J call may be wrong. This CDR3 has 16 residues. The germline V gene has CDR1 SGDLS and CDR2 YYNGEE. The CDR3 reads CASSGSNRDIGETQYF. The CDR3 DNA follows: TGTGCCAGCAGCGGATCTAACCGGGACATAGGGGAGACCCAGTACTTC.

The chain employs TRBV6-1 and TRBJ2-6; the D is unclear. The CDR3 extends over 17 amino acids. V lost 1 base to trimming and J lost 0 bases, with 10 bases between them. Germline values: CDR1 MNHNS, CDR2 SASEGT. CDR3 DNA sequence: TGTGCCAGCAGTGAAGGGCTGGTGTTCTCTGGGGCCAACGTCCTGACTTTC. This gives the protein CASSEGLVFSGANVLTF.

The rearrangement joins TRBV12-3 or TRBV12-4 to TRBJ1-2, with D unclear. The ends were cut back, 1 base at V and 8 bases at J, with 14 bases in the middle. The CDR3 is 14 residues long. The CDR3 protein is CASSLGGELGGYTF. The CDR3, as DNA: TGTGCCAGCAGTTTAGGGGGAGAGCTGGGCGGCTACACCTTC.

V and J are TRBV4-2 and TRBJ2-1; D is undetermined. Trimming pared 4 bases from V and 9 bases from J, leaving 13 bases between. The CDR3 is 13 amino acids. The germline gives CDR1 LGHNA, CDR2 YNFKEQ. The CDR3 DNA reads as TGTGCCAGCAGCCCTTCTAGAACCGGTGAGCAGTTCTTC. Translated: CASSPSRTGEQFF.

CDR3 coding DNA: TGTGCCAGCACCGCTGGGGGGATGACTGGTGGCTACACCTTC. Translating it yields CASTAGGMTGGYTF. V is TRBV7-9 and J is TRBJ1-2; D might be TRBD1 (5 bases). The germline V gene encodes CDR1 SEHNR and CDR2 FQNEAQ (reference sequence). The CDR3 is 14 residues long. The V end was cut by 7 bases, the J end by 7 bases, with 19 bases between.

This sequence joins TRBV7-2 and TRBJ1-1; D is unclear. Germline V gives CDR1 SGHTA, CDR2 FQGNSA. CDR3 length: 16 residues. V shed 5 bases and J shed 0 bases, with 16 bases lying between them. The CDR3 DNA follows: TGTGCCAGCAGCCGAGCCCCAGGAAGAATGAACACTGAAGCTTTCTTT. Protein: CASSRAPGRMNTEAFF. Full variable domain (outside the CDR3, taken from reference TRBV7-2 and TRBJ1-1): GAGVSQSPSNKVTEKGKDVELRCDPISGHTALYWYRQSLGQGLEFLIYFQGNSAPDKSGLPSDRFSAERTGGSVSTLTIQRTQQEDSAVYLCASSRAPGRMNTEAFFGQGTRLTVV.

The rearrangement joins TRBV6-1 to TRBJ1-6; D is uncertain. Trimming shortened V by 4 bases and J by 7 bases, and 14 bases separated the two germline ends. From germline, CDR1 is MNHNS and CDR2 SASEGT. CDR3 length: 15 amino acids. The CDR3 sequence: CASSAVQGQNSPLHF. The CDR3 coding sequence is TGTGCCAGCAGTGCGGTTCAAGGGCAGAATTCACCCCTCCACTTT.

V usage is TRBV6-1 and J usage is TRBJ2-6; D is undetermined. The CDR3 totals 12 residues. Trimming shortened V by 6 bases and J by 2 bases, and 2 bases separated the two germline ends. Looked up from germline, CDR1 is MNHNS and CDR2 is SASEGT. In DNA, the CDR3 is TGTGCCAGCAGAGCTGGGGCCAACGTCCTGACTTTC. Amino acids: CASRAGANVLTF.

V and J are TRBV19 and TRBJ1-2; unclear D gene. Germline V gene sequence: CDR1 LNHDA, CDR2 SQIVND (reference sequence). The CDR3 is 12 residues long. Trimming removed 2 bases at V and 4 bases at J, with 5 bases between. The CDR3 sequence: CASSISSYGYTF. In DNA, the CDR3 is TGTGCCAGTAGTATATCAAGCTATGGCTACACCTTC.

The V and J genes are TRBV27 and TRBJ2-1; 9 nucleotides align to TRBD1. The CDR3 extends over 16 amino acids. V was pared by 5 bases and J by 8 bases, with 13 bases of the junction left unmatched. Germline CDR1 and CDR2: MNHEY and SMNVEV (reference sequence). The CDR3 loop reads CASSPPTGGFGDEQFF. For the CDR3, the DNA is TGTGCCAGCAGTCCCCCCACAGGGGGCTTCGGAGATGAGCAGTTCTTC.